These 27 T cell receptor beta chains share one sample of origin, sequenced in a study of blood T cell repertoires in COVID-19. Sequencing used immunoSEQ multiplex PCR; TCRdb keeps in-frame clones, though not all of them. The sample comprises approximately 210,000 clones, around three quarters of which are singletons, and around 17% rests with the top ten. Material: PBMCs or T cells enriched from blood (not recorded which). The receptors were gathered from a woman in her 50s with acute COVID-19.

CDR3 residues: CASSYSRWRRNTEAFF. DNA for the CDR3: TGTGCCAGCAGTTACTCCCGGTGGAGGAGGAACACTGAAGCTTTCTTT. This chain joins TRBV6-5 and TRBJ1-1; D ambiguous. Germline values: CDR1 MNHEY, CDR2 SVGAGI. The CDR3 covers 16 residues. With 0 bases removed from V and 1 base from J, the gap between germline ends came to 12 bases.

This clone was observed a single time. The chain carries TRBV5-1 and TRBJ2-1; TRBD2 is a possible D gene (6 bases). V shed 0 bases and J shed 5 bases, with 12 bases lying between them. The CDR3 is made up of 15 amino acids. CDR1 is SGHRS and CDR2 is YFSETQ in the germline V gene. The CDR3 nucleotides read TGCGCCAGCAGCTTGGTGTACGGGGGAAACAATGAGCAGTTCTTC. Protein: CASSLVYGGNNEQFF.

V usage is TRBV4-2 and J usage is TRBJ1-2, with D perhaps matching TRBD1 (5 bases). Per the germline V gene, CDR1 is LGHNA and CDR2 is YNFKEQ. The CDR3 has 13 residues. The ends were cut back, 0 bases at V and 8 bases at J, with 10 bases in the middle. The CDR3 nucleotides read TGTGCCAGCAGCCAAGAACAGGCAGGCGGCTACACCTTC. This gives the protein CASSQEQAGGYTF.

The CDR3 DNA is TGTGCCAGCAGTTCACAGGATTTTAGCGAGCAGTACGTC. Translating gives CASSSQDFSEQYV. This chain links TRBV28 with TRBJ2-7; D is possibly TRBD1 (5 bases). The V end lost 4 bases, the J end lost 6 bases, and 13 bases lay between the germline ends. CDR1 MDHEN and CDR2 SYDVKM come from the germline V gene. The CDR3 consists of 13 residues.

The chain uses TRBV3-1 (or the pseudogene TRBV3-2) and TRBJ2-5; D is possibly TRBD2 (5 bases). The V gene lost 7 bases and the J gene lost 6 bases, with 18 bases spanning the gap. The CDR3 totals 14 residues. Germline values: CDR1 LGHDT, CDR2 YNNKEL (reference sequence). The CDR3 spells CASNFFFPGKTQYF. As DNA, the CDR3 is TGTGCCAGCAACTTTTTCTTCCCGGGAAAGACCCAGTACTTC.

V usage is TRBV7-2 and J usage is TRBJ1-3, with D hard to call. Germline CDR1 and CDR2: SGHTA and FQGNSA. V was clipped by 1 base and J by 0 bases, with 4 bases between them. CDR3 length: 14 residues. This CDR3 reads CASSLGLSGNTIYF. CDR3 DNA sequence: TGTGCCAGCAGCTTAGGACTCTCTGGAAACACCATATATTTT.

Here the CDR3 DNA reads TGTGCCAGCAGCCAAAGGATGACAGGAAGGGAGACCCAGTACTTC. Protein: CASSQRMTGRETQYF. V usage is TRBV14 and J usage is TRBJ2-5, with a weak D call TRBD1 (6 bases). Trimming left V 2 bases short and J 5 bases short, with 15 bases between. The CDR3 consists of 15 residues. Germline V gene lookup returns CDR1 SGHDN and CDR2 FVKESK. The variable domain in full, completed from reference TRBV14 and TRBJ2-5, reads EAGVTQFPSHSVIEKGQTVTLRCDPISGHDNLYWYRRVMGKEIKFLLHFVKESKQDESGMPNNRFLAERTGGTYSTLKVQPAELEDSGVYFCASSQRMTGRETQYFGPGTRLLVL.

V is TRBV6-4 and J is TRBJ2-2; 8 positions match TRBD1. The trim removed 0 bases at V and 5 bases at J, leaving 5 bases unmatched. CDR1 and CDR2 (germline): MRHNA, SNTAGT. This CDR3 region has 16 residues. The CDR3 DNA reads TGTGCCAGCAGTGACTCTAGGACAGGGCGAACCGGGGAGCTGTTTTTT. The encoded protein is CASSDSRTGRTGELFF.

The chain carries TRBV6-4 and TRBJ1-2; D gene ambiguous. The CDR3 consists of 13 residues. The V end lost 4 bases, the J end lost 10 bases, and 16 bases lay between the germline ends. The germline V gene has CDR1 MRHNA and CDR2 SNTAGT. CDR3 sequence reads: CASSVTSGGNYTF. CDR3 bases: TGTGCCAGCAGTGTCACATCAGGAGGCAACTACACCTTC.

This chain connects TRBV19 to TRBJ1-2, with TRBD1 matching over 7 bases. This CDR3 contains 13 residues. Germline CDR1 and CDR2: LNHDA and SQIVND (reference sequence). V shed 1 base and J 8 bases; nucleotides not matched to a gene: 4. The CDR3 sequence is CASSIVDRVGYTF. CDR3 sequence (DNA): TGTGCCAGTAGTATAGTCGACAGGGTCGGCTACACCTTC. The variable domain in full, completed from reference TRBV19 and TRBJ1-2, reads DGGITQSPKYLFRKEGQNVTLSCEQNLNHDAMYWYRQDPGQGLRLIYYSQIVNDFQKGDIAEGYSVSREKKESFPLTVTSAQKNPTAFYLCASSIVDRVGYTFGSGTRLTVV.

This chain joins TRBV3-1 (or the pseudogene TRBV3-2) and TRBJ1-6, with no clear D. The CDR3 contains 16 residues. Trimming pared 4 bases from V and 4 bases from J, leaving 14 bases between. CDR1 is LGHDT, CDR2 YNNKEL, per germline (reference sequence). This CDR3 reads CASSPGLREYNSPLHF. The CDR3, as DNA: TGTGCCAGCAGCCCCGGCCTTCGGGAGTATAATTCACCCCTCCACTTT.

The CDR3 sequence is CASSLPSGTGQYEQYV. CDR3 DNA sequence: TGTGCCAGCAGTTTACCCTCCGGGACAGGTCAATACGAGCAGTACGTC. The V call is TRBV28, the J call TRBJ2-7; TRBD1 matches at 8 bases. The CDR3 is 16 residues long. Germline trimming cut 2 bases from V and 4 bases from J; bases unmatched to any gene: 10. Germline V gene lookup returns CDR1 MDHEN and CDR2 SYDVKM.

The CDR3 nucleotides read TGTGCCAGCAGCCCTTACGGGACAATGAACACTGAAGCTTTCTTT. Protein sequence: CASSPYGTMNTEAFF. The chain has TRBV5-5 and TRBJ1-1, with D possibly matching TRBD1 (6 bases). Trimming shortened V by 4 bases and J by 0 bases, and 13 bases separated the two germline ends. There are 15 residues in the CDR3. Germline values: CDR1 SGHKS, CDR2 YYEKEE (reference sequence).

With regard to this clone: Different DNA sequences within this sample yield the same CDR3. The J gene is TRBJ2-5, the V gene TRBV27; TRBD2 agrees at 13 bases. V was clipped by 5 bases and J by 5 bases; unmatched bases: 5. CDR1 is MNHEY and CDR2 is SMNVEV in the germline V gene (reference sequence). The CDR3 length is 15 residues. The CDR3 DNA sequence: TGTGCCAGCAGTCAACTAGCGGGGGGGCAGGAGACCCAGTACTTC. Translated, it gives CASSQLAGGQETQYF.

V is TRBV5-3 and J is TRBJ2-5; D may be TRBD2 (6 bases). TRBV5-3 is placed among ORFs of uncertain function. The CDR3 extends over 12 amino acids. V was shortened by 4 bases and J by 13 bases, with 17 bases between the two germline ends. Here the CDR3 DNA reads TGTGCCAGAAGCCCCTACGGGGGACCTTTGTACTTC. It translates to CARSPYGGPLYF.

V gene TRBV27 combines with J gene TRBJ1-3; tentatively, D is TRBD1 (6 bases). The CDR3 contains 15 residues. V was clipped by 7 bases and J by 6 bases, with 19 bases between them. The V gene's germline CDR1 is MNHEY and CDR2 SMNVEV (reference sequence). Here the CDR3 DNA reads TGTGCCAGCATGCCATACCAGGGGCTCCTAAACACCATATATTTT. It translates to CASMPYQGLLNTIYF.

As regards this clone: The same CDR3 is also encoded by other DNA sequences in this sample. This CDR3 reads CASSLTGGGEQYV. Here the CDR3 DNA reads TGCGCCAGCAGCTTAACAGGGGGCGGCGAGCAGTACGTC. The V call is TRBV5-1, the J call TRBJ2-7; 9 positions agree with TRBD1. There are 13 residues in the CDR3. The germline CDR1 and CDR2 sequences are SGHRS and YFSETQ. V lost 2 bases to trimming and J lost 6 bases; unmatched junction nucleotides: 3.

This sequence joins TRBV11-1 and TRBJ2-5, with 7 bases that match TRBD1. The CDR3 is 14 amino acids. The J segment lost 5 bases and the V segment lost 5 bases, leaving 8 bases of the junction unmatched. Germline values: CDR1 SGHAT, CDR2 FQDESV (reference sequence). Here the CDR3 DNA reads TGTGCCAGCAGCGTACAGGGGATAGGGGAGACCCAGTACTTC. It specifies CASSVQGIGETQYF.

This clone was counted between two and nine times. V is TRBV3-1 (or the pseudogene TRBV3-2) and J is TRBJ1-2; no reliable D call. The CDR3 spans 13 residues. Trimming cost V 4 bases and J 6 bases, with 12 bases left between them. Looked up from germline, CDR1 is LGHDT and CDR2 is YNNKEL (reference sequence). CDR3: CASSLSVGDGYTF. CDR3 DNA sequence: TGTGCCAGCAGCCTGAGCGTCGGGGATGGCTACACCTTC.

V and J are TRBV9 and TRBJ2-7, with TRBD2 as a possible D gene (6 bases). V was cut by 0 bases and J by 2 bases, with 12 bases left in between. CDR1 and CDR2 (germline): SGDLS, YYNGEE. The CDR3 length is 15 residues. The CDR3, as DNA: TGTGCCAGCAGCGTAGGGGGGGACCGAACCTACGAGCAGTACGTC. It is translated as CASSVGGDRTYEQYV.

This clone was counted between two and nine times. V gene TRBV7-2 combines with J gene TRBJ1-5; possibly TRBD1 for D (5 bases). The V end was cut by 4 bases, the J end by 3 bases, with 10 bases between. This CDR3 comprises 14 residues. Per the germline V gene, CDR1 is SGHTA and CDR2 is FQGNSA. Written as DNA, the CDR3 is TGTGCCAGCAGCTACCAGGGTCCCAATCAGCCCCAGCATTTT. Amino acid sequence: CASSYQGPNQPQHF.

Here the CDR3 reads CASSQDRDSWTEAFF. DNA of the CDR3: TGTGCCAGCAGCCAAGACAGGGACTCTTGGACTGAAGCTTTCTTT. The chain employs TRBV4-2 and TRBJ1-1, with a weak D call TRBD1 (5 bases). V was cut by 0 bases and J by 5 bases, with 13 bases left in between. The CDR3 consists of 15 residues. The germline gives CDR1 LGHNA, CDR2 YNFKEQ.

The chain recombines TRBV10-2 with TRBJ2-3, with D perhaps TRBD1 (5 bases). In germline, CDR1 is WSHSY, CDR2 SAAADI. The CDR3 spans 14 residues. V lost 9 bases to trimming and J lost 6 bases, with 19 bases between them. The CDR3 sequence: CASENVGVRDTQYF. CDR3 in DNA: TGCGCCAGTGAGAATGTAGGGGTACGGGATACGCAGTATTTT.

The V and J genes are TRBV4-1 and TRBJ1-4; D might be TRBD1 (6 bases). The CDR3 loop spans 15 amino acids. CDR1 and CDR2 from the germline V gene are MGHRA and YSYEKL. Between the trimmed V and J ends, which lost 4 bases and 3 bases, there was a span of 12 bases. This CDR3 reads CASSLPGVSNEKLFF. CDR3 DNA: TGCGCCAGCAGCCTACCAGGGGTTTCTAATGAAAAACTGTTTTTT.

The chain combines TRBV24-1 with TRBJ1-2; 10 positions agree with TRBD1. Germline assignment: CDR1 KGHDR and CDR2 SFDVKD. CDR3 length equals 14 residues. The V segment lost 9 bases and the J segment 3 bases; nucleotides outside the gene matches: 6. The CDR3 region is CATSGDRGDYGYTF. The DNA for the CDR3 is TGTGCCACCTCTGGGGACAGGGGAGACTATGGCTACACCTTC.

This clone was seen a single time. The chain is built from TRBV4-1 and TRBJ1-2; D uncertain. CDR1 and CDR2 from the germline V gene are MGHRA and YSYEKL. V lost 0 bases to trimming and J lost 8 bases, with 16 bases between them. The length of the CDR3 is 15 residues. Written as DNA, the CDR3 is TGCGCCAGCAGCCAAGATCAGTCCAGCGGGAACGGCTACACCTTC. This sequence encodes CASSQDQSSGNGYTF.

This chain links TRBV7-9 with TRBJ1-6; D remains unclear. The CDR3 runs 18 residues. V was pared by 1 base and J by 8 bases, with 21 bases between. Germline V lookup: CDR1 SEHNR, CDR2 FQNEAQ (reference sequence). The CDR3 nucleotides read TGTGCCAGCAGCTTAGGAGGCTGGGCCGAGCGGCAGCATTCACCCCTCCACTTT. It codes for CASSLGGWAERQHSPLHF.